The sequence of this TCR beta chain was determined in a study of cytomegalovirus exposure and HLA in healthy donors. Germline-derived CDR1 and CDR2 are SGHTS and YDEGEE. V shed 0 bases, J shed 7 bases, and the junction held 1 base outside the gene matches. The CDR3 is 13 residues long. The PCR used 60 Vbeta and 13 Jbeta primers. The table came from immunoSEQ multiplex PCR; TCRdb's copy has only in-frame clones and leaves some out. The sample lists around 200,000 clones, almost 80% seen once, with about 2% in the top ten. V is TRBV5-8 and J is TRBJ1-2, with 9 bases that match TRBD1. The clonotype originates from a male donor in good health and CMV-seronegative. The sample taken for sequencing was PBMCs. The CDR3 sequence is CASSLDRGPGYTF. The CDR3 region has the DNA TGTGCCAGCAGCTTGGACAGGGGGCCTGGCTACACCTTC.